The 20 T cell receptor beta chains below come from one sample, sequenced in a study of T cell responses to AZD1222 COVID-19 vaccine. Sequenced by immunoSEQ multiplex PCR; TCRdb stores in-frame clones only, minus some. The sample carries about 97,000 clones, nearly 90% recorded once. The source was peripheral blood, collected on day 0 of AZD1222 vaccination. The receptors were sampled from an adult in good health.

The V and J genes are TRBV12-3 or TRBV12-4 and TRBJ1-2, with 11 bases lining up with TRBD1. There are 13 residues in the CDR3. V was pared by 5 bases and J by 7 bases, with 3 bases of the junction left unmatched. CDR3 sequence: CASSRDRGIGYTF. The CDR3 nucleotides are TGTGCCAGCAGTCGGGACAGGGGGATTGGCTACACCTTC.

The chain carries TRBV2 and TRBJ1-4; 7 nucleotides match TRBD1. The germline gives CDR1 SNHLY, CDR2 FYNNEI. V lost 7 bases, J lost 0 bases, and 5 bases stayed unmatched. This CDR3 is 15 amino acids long. CDR3 coding DNA: TGTGCCAGCAACGACAGGGCGGCAACTAATGAAAAACTGTTTTTT. Translation gives CASNDRAATNEKLFF.

This clone was seen only once. The rearrangement uses TRBV6-5 and TRBJ2-1; 9 bases are shared with TRBD1. The CDR3 has 11 amino acids. The germline V gene has CDR1 MNHEY and CDR2 SVGAGI. With 8 bases clipped from V and 7 bases from J, the junction kept 0 bases outside the gene matches. The CDR3 spells CASGQGNEQFF. CDR3 DNA: TGTGCCAGCGGACAGGGGAATGAGCAGTTCTTC.

The rearrangement uses TRBV29-1 and TRBJ1-1; D might be TRBD1 (6 bases). Germline V gene sequence: CDR1 SQVTM, CDR2 ANQGSEA. V was pared by 1 base and J by 5 bases, with 11 bases between. The CDR3 has 13 residues. CDR3 residues: CSVEGAGETEAFF. The CDR3 nucleotides read TGCAGCGTTGAAGGGGCAGGGGAGACTGAAGCTTTCTTT.

The chain uses TRBV10-2 and TRBJ1-5; D not certain. The CDR3 length is 14 residues. V was trimmed by 3 bases and J by 4 bases, leaving 10 bases between them. Germline V gene data show CDR1 as WSHSY and CDR2 as SAAADI. The CDR3 bases are TGCGCCAGCAGTGAAGCCGGGGATAATCAGCCCCAGCATTTT. The encoded protein is CASSEAGDNQPQHF.

The genes are TRBV29-1 and TRBJ2-3, with 12 bases fitting TRBD2. The CDR3 spans 15 residues. Germline trimming cut 7 bases from V and 2 bases from J; bases unmatched to any gene: 7. The germline V gene encodes CDR1 SQVTM and CDR2 ANQGSEA. DNA for the CDR3: TGCAGCGCTACGACTAGCGGGGGACTCACAGATACGCAGTATTTT. Translating gives CSATTSGGLTDTQYF.

V usage is TRBV11-3 and J usage is TRBJ1-1; maybe TRBD1 (5 bases). V was trimmed by 6 bases and J by 1 base, leaving 12 bases between them. Germline V CDR1 and CDR2: SGHNT, YENEEA. This CDR3 has 14 residues. Written as DNA, the CDR3 is TGTGCCAGCAGTAAGACAGCGAAGAACACTGAAGCTTTCTTT. Its translation: CASSKTAKNTEAFF. The full variable domain, completed using reference TRBV11-3 and TRBJ1-1, is EAGVVQSPRYKIIEKKQPVAFWCNPISGHNTLYWYLQNLGQGPELLIRYENEEAVDDSQLPKDRFSAERLKGVDSTLKIQPAELGDSAVYLCASSKTAKNTEAFFGQGTRLTVV.

The V gene is TRBV28, the J gene TRBJ1-6; 9 bases map to TRBD1. CDR1 and CDR2 from the germline V gene are MDHEN and SYDVKM. This CDR3 comprises 15 residues. J was trimmed by 7 bases and V by 5 bases; bases with no gene match: 6. The CDR3 protein is CASSGVTGGNSPLHF. The DNA of the CDR3 is TGTGCCAGCAGTGGCGTGACAGGGGGAAATTCACCCCTCCACTTT. Looking up the rest from reference TRBV28 and TRBJ1-6 gives the full variable domain: DVKVTQSSRYLVKRTGEKVFLECVQDMDHENMFWYRQDPGLGLRLIYFSYDVKMKEKGDIPEGYSVSREKKERFSLILESASTNQTSMYLCASSGVTGGNSPLHFGNGTRLTVT.

With regard to this clone: The germline gene is not matched at one end of the junction; a read error may be the cause. V gene TRBV6-5 combines with J gene TRBJ2-7; 8 bases are shared with TRBD1. From germline, CDR1 is MNHEY and CDR2 SVGAGI. This CDR3 region has 13 residues. The CDR3, as DNA: TGTGCCAGCAGTGACTCGGACAGGGCCGAGCAGTACTTC. Amino acids: CASSDSDRAEQYF.

J is TRBJ1-4 and V is TRBV11-3; D gene ambiguous. Trimming left V 5 bases short and J 6 bases short, with 4 bases between. This CDR3 spans 11 amino acids. CDR1 is SGHNT and CDR2 is YENEEA in the germline V gene. CDR3 region: CASSRDEKLFF. The CDR3 region has the DNA TGTGCCAGCAGCCGGGATGAAAAACTGTTTTTT.

The V gene is TRBV19, the J gene TRBJ2-7; weak D call: TRBD1 (6 bases). This CDR3 is built from 13 residues. Per germline, CDR1 LNHDA and CDR2 SQIVND (reference sequence). The V and J ends lost 1 base and 2 bases respectively, with 6 bases between them. The CDR3 sequence: CASSIGTAYEQYF. The CDR3 DNA reads as TGTGCCAGTAGTATAGGGACAGCCTACGAGCAGTACTTC.

The CDR3, as DNA: TGTGCCAGCTCAGGGGGGGGCAATCAGCCCCAGCATTTT. This translates into CASSGGGNQPQHF. V usage is TRBV18 and J usage is TRBJ1-5, with D possibly TRBD1 on 5 matching bases. The germline V and J ends were trimmed by 5 bases and 2 bases, with 7 bases remaining between them. The germline CDR1 and CDR2 sequences are KGHSH and LQKENI. The CDR3 spans 13 residues. Combining the CDR3 with reference TRBV18 and TRBJ1-5 gives the whole variable domain NAGVMQNPRHLVRRRGQEARLRCSPMKGHSHVYWYRQLPEEGLKFMVYLQKENIIDESGMPKERFSAEFPKEGPSILRIQQVVRGDSAAYFCASSGGGNQPQHFGDGTRLSIL.

The chain has TRBV29-1 and TRBJ2-1, with 7 nucleotides matching TRBD1. Looked up from germline, CDR1 is SQVTM and CDR2 is ANQGSEA. Losses at the gene ends were 6 bases for V and 8 bases for J; bases not matched to a gene: 4. The CDR3 covers 11 residues. The CDR3 nucleotides read TGCAGCGTGGACAGGAGCTATGAGCAGTTCTTC. It translates to CSVDRSYEQFF.

This clone appeared a single time. The J gene is TRBJ2-7, the V gene TRBV19; a weak D match, TRBD1 (6 bases). The CDR3 runs 14 residues. Trimming pared 7 bases from V and 2 bases from J, leaving 15 bases between. Germline V lookup: CDR1 LNHDA, CDR2 SQIVND (reference sequence). The chain's CDR3 is CASTPGHLPYEQYF. The CDR3 DNA is TGTGCCAGTACCCCGGGACACCTACCCTACGAGCAGTACTTC.

This chain joins TRBV19 and TRBJ2-3, with 8 bases aligning to TRBD1. CDR3 size: 19 residues. Per germline, CDR1 LNHDA and CDR2 SQIVND (reference sequence). The ends lost 5 bases at V and 4 bases at J; junction bases unmatched: 20. CDR3: CASSLYTTDTGGFADTQYF. CDR3 DNA sequence: TGTGCCAGTAGTCTATACACAACCGATACAGGGGGGTTCGCAGATACGCAGTATTTT.

V is TRBV24-1 and J is TRBJ2-2; 7 bases match TRBD1. V shed 6 bases and J 0 bases; nucleotides not matched to a gene: 3. Germline V gives CDR1 KGHDR, CDR2 SFDVKD. CDR3 length: 15 amino acids. The CDR3 sequence: CATSRDSANTGELFF. In nucleotides, the CDR3 is TGTGCCACCAGTAGGGACAGCGCGAACACCGGGGAGCTGTTTTTT.

J is TRBJ2-3 and V is TRBV10-3; no clear D gene. The CDR3 length is 13 residues. The ends were cut back, 3 bases at V and 2 bases at J, with 6 bases in the middle. Germline V gives CDR1 ENHRY, CDR2 SYGVKD. The CDR3: CAISETNTDTQYF. CDR3 nucleotides: TGTGCCATCAGTGAAACTAACACAGATACGCAGTATTTT.

The J gene is TRBJ2-5, the V gene TRBV5-1; TRBD1 agrees at 7 bases. Per the germline V gene, CDR1 is SGHRS and CDR2 is YFSETQ. The CDR3 totals 14 residues. V dropped 0 bases and J dropped 3; count of bases not matched to a gene: 2. The DNA of the CDR3 is TGCGCCAGCAGCTTGGGCAGGGGGAAAGAGACCCAGTACTTC. Amino acid sequence: CASSLGRGKETQYF.

The DNA for the CDR3 is TGCGCCAGCAGTTGGCAGGACACCGACTTTGAAGCTTTCTTT. Its translation: CASSWQDTDFEAFF. This sequence joins TRBV4-1 and TRBJ1-1; tentatively, D is TRBD1 (5 bases). CDR1 and CDR2 from the germline V gene are MGHRA and YSYEKL. The CDR3 covers 14 residues. V dropped 6 bases and J dropped 7 bases, with 18 bases sitting between them.

This sequence joins TRBV28 and TRBJ1-1, with TRBD1 as a possible D gene (5 bases). Per germline, CDR1 MDHEN and CDR2 SYDVKM. The CDR3 loop spans 14 amino acids. The ends were cut back, 7 bases at V and 1 base at J, with 13 bases in the middle. The CDR3 sequence is CASKGVGGNTEAFF. CDR3 in DNA: TGTGCCAGCAAAGGGGTGGGCGGGAACACTGAAGCTTTCTTT.